This is a list of T cell receptor beta chains from one sample in a study of OX40 agonist ivuxolimab in advanced cancers. The repertoire was sequenced with immunoSEQ multiplex PCR; TCRdb's copy has only in-frame clones and lacks some. The repertoire holds 72,000 or so clones, with 80% as singletons. The sample here was CD4+ or CD8+ T cells sorted from blood, taken in a trial of the OX40 agonist ivuxolimab. The receptors originated from an adult with an advanced solid tumor such as melanoma, head and neck, liver or kidney cancer. Both conserved end residues are part of each CDR3. The order of the fields is CDR3 protein, CDR3 DNA, clone size, D gene, J gene, V gene. D genes are given only for firm matches. A clone size is listed for some rows: how often the clone was seen (once, few, many), or a class if it is expanded.

CDR3aa: CASSESSQIQYF
CDR3nt: TGCGCCAGCAGCGAGAGTAGTCAAATACAGTACTTC
abundance: NA
d_gene: NA
j_gene: TRBJ2-7
v_gene: TRBV5-1

CDR3aa: CASSWDSSTDTQYF
CDR3nt: TGCGCCAGCAGCTGGGATTCTAGCACAGATACGCAGTATTTT
abundance: NA
d_gene: NA
j_gene: TRBJ2-3
v_gene: TRBV5-1

CDR3aa: CASSLQPDWRYEQYF
CDR3nt: TGTGCCAGCAGCTTGCAGCCAGATTGGCGCTACGAGCAGTACTTC
abundance: NA
d_gene: NA
j_gene: TRBJ2-7
v_gene: TRBV5-4

CDR3aa: CASSVDSSYGYTF
CDR3nt: TGTGCCAGCAGCGTAGACAGCTCCTATGGCTACACCTTC
abundance: NA
d_gene: NA
j_gene: TRBJ1-2
v_gene: TRBV9

CDR3aa: CASSIRQGSRETQYF
CDR3nt: TGTGCCAGTAGTATTCGACAGGGGTCTAGAGAGACCCAGTACTTC
abundance: few
d_gene: TRBD1
j_gene: TRBJ2-5
v_gene: TRBV19

CDR3aa: CASRLAGALEQYF
CDR3nt: TGTGCCAGCAGGCTCGCGGGGGCCCTCGAGCAGTACTTC
abundance: NA
d_gene: NA
j_gene: TRBJ2-7
v_gene: TRBV7-8

CDR3aa: CASSFRGLEGGYTF
CDR3nt: TGTGCCAGCAGTTTCCGGGGATTAGAAGGCGGCTACACCTTC
abundance: NA
d_gene: NA
j_gene: TRBJ1-2
v_gene: TRBV27

CDR3aa: CASGSGQGASYEQYF
CDR3nt: TGTGCTAGTGGATCCGGACAGGGGGCCTCCTACGAGCAGTACTTC
abundance: NA
d_gene: TRBD1
j_gene: TRBJ2-7
v_gene: TRBV12-5

CDR3aa: CASSGTGTGSEQYF
CDR3nt: TGTGCCAGCAGCGGAACCGGGACAGGGAGTGAGCAGTACTTC
abundance: NA
d_gene: TRBD1
j_gene: TRBJ2-7
v_gene: TRBV5-4

CDR3aa: CASSEGLDRTDTQYF
CDR3nt: TGTGCCAGCAGTGAAGGACTAGACCGCACAGATACGCAGTATTTT
abundance: NA
d_gene: TRBD2
j_gene: TRBJ2-3
v_gene: TRBV25-1

CDR3aa: CAISARQQETQYF
CDR3nt: TGTGCCATCAGTGCTCGGCAGCAAGAGACCCAGTACTTC
abundance: NA
d_gene: NA
j_gene: TRBJ2-5
v_gene: TRBV10-3

CDR3aa: CASSLSLGGAGNEQFF
CDR3nt: TGTGCCAGCAGCTTATCTTTAGGGGGGGCGGGCAATGAGCAGTTCTTC
abundance: NA
d_gene: NA
j_gene: TRBJ2-1
v_gene: TRBV7-9

CDR3aa: CASSDGGRGTGNTIYF
CDR3nt: TGTGCCAGCAGCGACGGAGGCAGGGGCACTGGAAACACCATATATTTT
abundance: many
d_gene: NA
j_gene: TRBJ1-3
v_gene: TRBV7-9

CDR3aa: CAWNLQGAIGYTF
CDR3nt: TGTGCCTGGAACCTACAGGGGGCAATTGGCTACACCTTC
abundance: NA
d_gene: TRBD1
j_gene: TRBJ1-2
v_gene: TRBV30

CDR3aa: CASRAGANEKLFF
CDR3nt: TGCGCCAGCAGAGCAGGAGCAAATGAAAAACTGTTTTTT
abundance: NA
d_gene: NA
j_gene: TRBJ1-4
v_gene: TRBV5-1

CDR3aa: CASTSGGPSYEQYF
CDR3nt: TGCGCCAGCACTAGCGGGGGTCCCTCCTACGAGCAGTACTTC
abundance: NA
d_gene: TRBD2
j_gene: TRBJ2-7
v_gene: TRBV5-1

CDR3aa: CASSQDRARGAIQHF
CDR3nt: TGCGCCAGCAGCCAAGACAGAGCGCGAGGGGCCATCCAGCATTTT
abundance: once
d_gene: NA
j_gene: TRBJ1-5
v_gene: TRBV4-3